This T cell receptor (beta chain) was obtained from a study of T cell repertoires in cytomegalovirus infection. From germline, CDR1 is MNHEY and CDR2 SVGEGT. This CDR3 is built from 15 residues. V shed 0 bases and J shed 7 bases, with 13 bases lying between them. This clonotype was detected many times. Each CDR3 protein is one row after TCRdb ran MiXCR on the reads. The table records about 200,000 distinct CDR3 sequences, approximately 9.6% of them present only once. The specimen was PBMCs. This sequence joins TRBV6-2 or TRBV6-3 and TRBJ2-1, with D perhaps matching TRBD1 (5 bases). This receptor was identified in a human donor in good health (CMV status not recorded). Some clones in this sample may be carry-over from other donors' samples. The CDR3 loop reads CASSYSTVGVNEQFF. DNA of the CDR3: TGTGCCAGCAGTTACTCGACAGTAGGAGTTAATGAGCAGTTCTTC.